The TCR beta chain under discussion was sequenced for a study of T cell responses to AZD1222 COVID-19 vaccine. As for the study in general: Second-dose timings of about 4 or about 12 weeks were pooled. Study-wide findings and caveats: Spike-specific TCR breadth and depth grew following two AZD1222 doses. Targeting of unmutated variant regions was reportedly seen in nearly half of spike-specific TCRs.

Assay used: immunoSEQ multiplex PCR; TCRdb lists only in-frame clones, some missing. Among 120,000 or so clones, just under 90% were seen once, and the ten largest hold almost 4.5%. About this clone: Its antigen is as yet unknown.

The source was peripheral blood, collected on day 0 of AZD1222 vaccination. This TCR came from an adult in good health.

The CDR3 DNA is TGTGCCAGCAGCTTAGTGCAGGGAGGTAAAAAACTGTTTTTT. As protein: CASSLVQGGKKLFF. The V and J genes are TRBV11-2 and TRBJ1-4, with D perhaps TRBD1 (5 bases). Trimming stripped 1 base from V and 9 bases from J, with 12 bases between. Germline V gene lookup returns CDR1 SGHAT and CDR2 FQNNGV. This CDR3 spans 14 amino acids.